The sequence of this T cell receptor beta chain was determined in a study of technical replicates of blood from a few donors. The length of the CDR3 is 16 residues. Germline CDR1 SGDLS, CDR2 YYNGEE. Germline trimming cut 4 bases from V and 3 bases from J; bases unmatched to any gene: 10. Profiling relied on immunoSEQ multiplex PCR, and the TCRdb table lists in-frame clones only, not all of them. This table holds tens of thousands of clones, about 90% found once. The sequence was obtained from a human donor in good health. The rearrangement joins TRBV9 to TRBJ2-7, with 10 nucleotides matching TRBD2. Sequenced sample: T cells isolated from PBMCs. The CDR3 DNA sequence: TGTGCCAGCAGCCCCTCGCTAGCGGGAGTACGCTACGAGCAGTACTTC. This sequence encodes CASSPSLAGVRYEQYF. Full variable domain (outside the CDR3, taken from reference TRBV9 and TRBJ2-7): DSGVTQTPKHLITATGQRVTLRCSPRSGDLSVYWYQQSLDQGLQFLIQYYNGEERAKGNILERFSAQQFPDLHSELNLSSLELGDSALYFCASSPSLAGVRYEQYFGPGTRLTVT.